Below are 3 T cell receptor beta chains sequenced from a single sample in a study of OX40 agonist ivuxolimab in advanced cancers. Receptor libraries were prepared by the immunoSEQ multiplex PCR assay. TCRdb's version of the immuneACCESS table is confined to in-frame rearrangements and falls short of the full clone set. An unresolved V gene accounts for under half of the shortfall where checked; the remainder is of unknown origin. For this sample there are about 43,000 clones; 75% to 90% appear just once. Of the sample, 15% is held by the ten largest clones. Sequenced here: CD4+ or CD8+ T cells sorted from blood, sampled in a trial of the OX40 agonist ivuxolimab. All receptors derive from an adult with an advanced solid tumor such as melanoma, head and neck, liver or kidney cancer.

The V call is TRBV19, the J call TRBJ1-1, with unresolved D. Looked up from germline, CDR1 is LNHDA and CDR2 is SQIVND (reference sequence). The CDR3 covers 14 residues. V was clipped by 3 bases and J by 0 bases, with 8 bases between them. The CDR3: CASSIGDLNTEAFF. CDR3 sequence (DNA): TGTGCCAGTAGTATCGGAGATTTGAACACTGAAGCTTTCTTT.

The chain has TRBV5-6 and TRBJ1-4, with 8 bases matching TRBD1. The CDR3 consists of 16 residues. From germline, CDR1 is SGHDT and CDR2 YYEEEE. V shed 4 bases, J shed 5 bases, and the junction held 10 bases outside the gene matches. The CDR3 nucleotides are TGTGCCAGCAGCCTAACAAAGGGACAGGAGAATGAAAAACTGTTTTTT. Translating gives CASSLTKGQENEKLFF.

In DNA form, the CDR3 reads TGCAGCGTTGCAATAGGGAACACTGAAGCTTTCTTT. Encoded protein: CSVAIGNTEAFF. V usage is TRBV29-1 and J usage is TRBJ1-1; D not certain. This CDR3 has 12 amino acids. Trimming removed 4 bases at V and 1 base at J, with 7 bases between. Looked up from germline, CDR1 is SQVTM and CDR2 is ANQGSEA. Full variable domain (rest looked up from reference TRBV29-1 and TRBJ1-1): SAVISQKPSRDICQRGTSLTIQCQVDSQVTMMFWYRQQPGQSLTLIATANQGSEATYESGFVIDKFPISRPNLTFSTLTVSNMSPEDSSIYLCSVAIGNTEAFFGQGTRLTVV.